One and the same sample provided the 2 T cell receptor beta chains below, sequenced in a study of T cell repertoires and Cas9 in healthy adults. TCRdb's table, derived via immunoSEQ multiplex PCR, lists solely in-frame clones and lacks some. In the table there are 400 to 650 clones, almost 90% of which are singletons. The sequencing input was SpCas9-reactive CD4+ effector T cells (CD137+, CD154-, CD25-, CD127+) from PBMCs; culture status not recorded. The receptors originated from a human donor in good health.

V gene TRBV15 combines with J gene TRBJ1-2; 9 bases agree with TRBD1. The CDR3 extends over 17 amino acids. J gave up 5 bases and V 4 bases, and 14 bases lay outside the gene matches. Per the germline V gene, CDR1 is LNHNV and CDR2 is YYDKDF (reference sequence). This chain's CDR3 is CATSTPGQGEGRYGYTF. The CDR3 DNA follows: TGTGCCACCAGCACCCCGGGACAGGGTGAGGGAAGGTATGGCTACACCTTC.

The chain joins TRBV7-8 to TRBJ1-2; the D gene is possibly TRBD1 (5 bases). Germline CDR1 reads SGHVS; CDR2 reads FQNEAQ. V lost 5 bases to trimming and J lost 5 bases, with 12 bases between them. CDR3 size: 13 residues. CDR3: CASSHGQLYGYTF. The CDR3 nucleotides read TGTGCCAGCAGCCACGGACAACTTTATGGCTACACCTTC.